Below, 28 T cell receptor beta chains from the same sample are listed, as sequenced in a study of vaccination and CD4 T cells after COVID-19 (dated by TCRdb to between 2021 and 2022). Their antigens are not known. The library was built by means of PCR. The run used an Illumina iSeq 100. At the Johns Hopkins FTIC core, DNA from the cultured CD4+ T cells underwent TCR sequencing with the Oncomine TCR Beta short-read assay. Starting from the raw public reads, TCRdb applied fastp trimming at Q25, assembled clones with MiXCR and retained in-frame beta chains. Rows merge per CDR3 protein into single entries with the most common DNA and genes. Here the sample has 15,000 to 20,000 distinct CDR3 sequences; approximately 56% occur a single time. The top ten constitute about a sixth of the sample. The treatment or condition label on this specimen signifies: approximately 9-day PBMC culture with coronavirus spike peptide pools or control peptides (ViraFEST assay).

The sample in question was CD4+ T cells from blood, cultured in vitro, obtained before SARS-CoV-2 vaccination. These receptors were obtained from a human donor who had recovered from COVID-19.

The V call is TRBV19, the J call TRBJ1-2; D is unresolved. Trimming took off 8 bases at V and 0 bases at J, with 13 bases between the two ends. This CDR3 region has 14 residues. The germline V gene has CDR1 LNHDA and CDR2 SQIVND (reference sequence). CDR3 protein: CASSYGPTNYGYTF. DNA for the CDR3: TGTGCCAGTTCGTATGGGCCTACTAACTATGGCTACACCTTC.

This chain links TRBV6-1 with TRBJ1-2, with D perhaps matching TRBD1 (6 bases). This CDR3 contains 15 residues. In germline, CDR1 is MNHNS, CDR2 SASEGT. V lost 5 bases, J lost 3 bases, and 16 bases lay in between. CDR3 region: CASSPETGVDYGYTF. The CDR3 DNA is TGTGCCAGCAGTCCAGAGACAGGTGTCGACTATGGCTACACCTTC.

CDR3 sequence: CASSKTRTGTEAFF. As DNA, the CDR3 is TGTGCCAGCAGTAAAACCCGGACGGGGACTGAAGCTTTCTTT. The chain links TRBV6-1 to TRBJ1-1, with unresolved D. The length of the CDR3 is 14 residues. V lost 5 bases and J lost 5, with 15 bases in between. CDR1 is MNHNS and CDR2 is SASEGT in the germline V gene.

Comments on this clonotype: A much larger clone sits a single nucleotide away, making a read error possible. The CDR3 sequence: CASSLVETQYF. The CDR3 coding sequence is TGTGCCAGCAGCTTAGTAGAGACCCAGTACTTC. This chain joins TRBV7-2 and TRBJ2-5, with D hard to call. Trimming shortened V by 1 base and J by 4 bases, and 1 base separated the two germline ends. CDR3 length: 11 residues. Looked up from germline, CDR1 is SGHTA and CDR2 is FQGNSA.

CDR3 loop: CASSITGGTEANYGYTF. The CDR3 DNA follows: TGTGCCAGCAGCATTACAGGGGGCACTGAAGCTAACTATGGCTACACCTTC. V usage is TRBV7-3 and J usage is TRBJ1-2; 9 bases line up with TRBD1. The J segment lost 0 bases and the V segment lost 5 bases, leaving 10 bases of the junction unmatched. CDR1 is SGHTA, CDR2 FQGTGA, per germline. CDR3 length equals 17 residues.

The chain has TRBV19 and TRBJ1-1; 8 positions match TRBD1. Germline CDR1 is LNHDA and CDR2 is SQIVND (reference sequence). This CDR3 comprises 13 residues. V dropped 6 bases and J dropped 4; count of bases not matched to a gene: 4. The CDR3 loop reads CASRPQGGTEAFF. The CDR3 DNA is TGTGCCAGTAGGCCACAGGGGGGCACTGAAGCTTTCTTT.

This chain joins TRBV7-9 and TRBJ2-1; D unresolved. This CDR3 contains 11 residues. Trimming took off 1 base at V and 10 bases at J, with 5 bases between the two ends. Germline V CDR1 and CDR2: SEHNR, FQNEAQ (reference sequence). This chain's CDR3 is CASSLEIEQFF. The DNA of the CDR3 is TGTGCCAGCAGCTTAGAGATAGAGCAGTTCTTC.

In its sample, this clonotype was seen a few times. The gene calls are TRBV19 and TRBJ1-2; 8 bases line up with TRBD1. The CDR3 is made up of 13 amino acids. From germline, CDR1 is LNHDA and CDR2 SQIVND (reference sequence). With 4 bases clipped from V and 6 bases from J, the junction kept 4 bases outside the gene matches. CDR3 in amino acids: CASSRDRNDGYTF. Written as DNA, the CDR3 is TGTGCCAGTAGTAGGGACAGGAACGATGGCTACACCTTC.

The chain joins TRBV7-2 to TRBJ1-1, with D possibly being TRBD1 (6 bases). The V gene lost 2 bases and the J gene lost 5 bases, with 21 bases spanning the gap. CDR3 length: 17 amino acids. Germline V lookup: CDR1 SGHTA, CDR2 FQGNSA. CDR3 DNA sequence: TGTGCCAGCAGCTTATTACAGGGACGATCAATCCGGACTGAAGCTTTCTTT. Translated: CASSLLQGRSIRTEAFF.

CDR3 DNA sequence: TGTGCCAGCAGCTTGGCCAGGTTCTTCCTTTCTAACTATGGCTACACCTTC. It yields the protein CASSLARFFLSNYGYTF. The chain couples TRBV7-2 to TRBJ1-2; D is unclear. Germline CDR1 is SGHTA and CDR2 is FQGNSA. CDR3 length: 17 residues. Trimming removed 3 bases at V and 0 bases at J, with 17 bases between.

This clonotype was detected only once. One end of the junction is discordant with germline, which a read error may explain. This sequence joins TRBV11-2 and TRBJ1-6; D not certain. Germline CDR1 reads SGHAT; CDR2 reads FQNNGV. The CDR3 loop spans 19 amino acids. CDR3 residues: CASSQEAITAGSYNSPLHF. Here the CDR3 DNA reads TGCGCCAGCAGCCAAGAGGCGATCACGGCGGGATCCTATAATTCACCCCTCCACTTT.

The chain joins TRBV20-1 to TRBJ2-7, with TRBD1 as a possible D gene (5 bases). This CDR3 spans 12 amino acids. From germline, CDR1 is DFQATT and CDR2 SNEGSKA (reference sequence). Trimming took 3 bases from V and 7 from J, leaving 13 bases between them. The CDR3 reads CSASKTAEEQYF. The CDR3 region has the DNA TGCAGTGCTAGTAAGACAGCCGAGGAGCAGTACTTC.

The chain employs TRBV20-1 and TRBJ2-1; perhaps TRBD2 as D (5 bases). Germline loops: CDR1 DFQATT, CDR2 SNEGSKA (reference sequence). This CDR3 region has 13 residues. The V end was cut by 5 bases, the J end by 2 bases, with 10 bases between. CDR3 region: CSAPWGAYNEQFF. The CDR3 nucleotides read TGCAGTGCTCCCTGGGGAGCCTACAATGAGCAGTTCTTC.

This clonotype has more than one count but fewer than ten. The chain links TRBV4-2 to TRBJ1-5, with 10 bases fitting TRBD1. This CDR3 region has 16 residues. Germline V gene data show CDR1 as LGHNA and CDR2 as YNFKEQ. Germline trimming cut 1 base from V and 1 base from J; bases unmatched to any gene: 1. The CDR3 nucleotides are TGTGCCAGCAGCCAAGGGGGACAGGGGAGCAATCAGCCCCAGCATTTT. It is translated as CASSQGGQGSNQPQHF.

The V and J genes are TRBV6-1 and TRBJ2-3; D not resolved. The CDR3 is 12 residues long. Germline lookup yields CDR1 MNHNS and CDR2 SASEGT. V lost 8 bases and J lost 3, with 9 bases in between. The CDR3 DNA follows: TGTGCCAGCGCTTTCCGAACAGATACGCAGTATTTT. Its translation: CASAFRTDTQYF.

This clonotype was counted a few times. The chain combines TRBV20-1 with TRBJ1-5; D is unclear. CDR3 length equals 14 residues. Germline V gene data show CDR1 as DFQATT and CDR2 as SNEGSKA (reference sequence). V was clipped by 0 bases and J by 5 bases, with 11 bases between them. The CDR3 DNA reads TGCAGTGCTAGAGAATTAAGTTCCTATCAGCCCCAGCATTTT. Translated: CSARELSSYQPQHF.

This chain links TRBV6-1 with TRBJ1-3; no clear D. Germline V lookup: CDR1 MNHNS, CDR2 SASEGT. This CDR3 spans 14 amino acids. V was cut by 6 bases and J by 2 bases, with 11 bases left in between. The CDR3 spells CASSSLGAGNTIYF. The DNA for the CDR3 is TGTGCCAGCAGCAGCCTTGGCGCTGGAAACACCATATATTTT.

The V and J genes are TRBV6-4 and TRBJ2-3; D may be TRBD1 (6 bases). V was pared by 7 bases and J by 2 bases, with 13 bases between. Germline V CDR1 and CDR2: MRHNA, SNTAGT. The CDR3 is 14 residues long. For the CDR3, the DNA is TGTGCCAGCACCGGGACATCCGACACAGATACGCAGTATTTT. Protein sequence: CASTGTSDTDTQYF.

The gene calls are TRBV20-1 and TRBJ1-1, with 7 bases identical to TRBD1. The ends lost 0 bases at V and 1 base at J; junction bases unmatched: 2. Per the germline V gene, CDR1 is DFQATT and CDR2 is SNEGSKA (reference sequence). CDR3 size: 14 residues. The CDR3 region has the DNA TGCAGTGCTAGAGATAACAGGGGGAACACTGAAGCTTTCTTT. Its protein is CSARDNRGNTEAFF.

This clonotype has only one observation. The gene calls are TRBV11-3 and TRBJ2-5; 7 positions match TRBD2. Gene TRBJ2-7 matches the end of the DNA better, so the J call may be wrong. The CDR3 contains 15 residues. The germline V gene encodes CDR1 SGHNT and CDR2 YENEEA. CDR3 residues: CASSLGGLDRLEQYF. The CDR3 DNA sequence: TGTGCCAGCAGCTTAGGAGGACTAGATCGTCTCGAGCAGTACTTC.

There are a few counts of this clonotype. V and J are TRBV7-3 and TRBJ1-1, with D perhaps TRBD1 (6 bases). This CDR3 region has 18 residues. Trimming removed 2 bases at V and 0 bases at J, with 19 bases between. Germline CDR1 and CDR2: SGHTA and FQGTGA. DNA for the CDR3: TGTGCCAGCAGCTTACGGGGGGGCACAGGGTATTTGAACACTGAAGCTTTCTTT. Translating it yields CASSLRGGTGYLNTEAFF.

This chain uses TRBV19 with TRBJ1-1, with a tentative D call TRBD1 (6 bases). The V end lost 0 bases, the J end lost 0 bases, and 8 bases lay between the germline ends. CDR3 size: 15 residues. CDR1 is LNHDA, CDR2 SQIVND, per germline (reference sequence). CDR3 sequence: CASSIETGMNTEAFF. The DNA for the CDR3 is TGTGCCAGTAGTATAGAGACAGGTATGAACACTGAAGCTTTCTTT.

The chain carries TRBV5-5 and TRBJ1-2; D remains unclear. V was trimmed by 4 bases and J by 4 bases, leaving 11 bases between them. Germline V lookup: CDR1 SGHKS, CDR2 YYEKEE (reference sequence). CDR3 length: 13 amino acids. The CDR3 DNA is TGTGCCAGCAGCCCTAGAGACCCCTATGGCTACACCTTC. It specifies CASSPRDPYGYTF.

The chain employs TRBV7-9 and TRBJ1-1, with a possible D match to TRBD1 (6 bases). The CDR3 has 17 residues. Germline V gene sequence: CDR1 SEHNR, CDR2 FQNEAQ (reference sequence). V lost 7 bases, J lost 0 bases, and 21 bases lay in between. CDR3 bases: TGTGCCAGCACCCCCGGCAAGGACAGTTTCATGAACACTGAAGCTTTCTTT. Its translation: CASTPGKDSFMNTEAFF.

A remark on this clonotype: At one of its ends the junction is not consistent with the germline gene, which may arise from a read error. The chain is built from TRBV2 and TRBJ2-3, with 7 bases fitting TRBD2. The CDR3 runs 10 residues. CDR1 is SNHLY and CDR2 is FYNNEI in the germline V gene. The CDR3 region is CASRLGTTSF. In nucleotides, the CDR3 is TGTGCCAGCAGACTGGGGACTACTAGTTTT.

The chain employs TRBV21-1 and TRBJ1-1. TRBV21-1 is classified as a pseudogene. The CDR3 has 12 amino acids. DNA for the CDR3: TGTGCCAGCAGCTCGGGGTACACTGAAGCTTTCTTT. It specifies CASSSGYTEAFF.

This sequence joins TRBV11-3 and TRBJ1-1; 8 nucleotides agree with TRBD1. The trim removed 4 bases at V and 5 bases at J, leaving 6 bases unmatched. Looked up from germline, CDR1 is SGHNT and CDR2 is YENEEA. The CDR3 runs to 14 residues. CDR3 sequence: CASSSGYRGTEAFF. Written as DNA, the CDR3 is TGTGCCAGCAGCTCCGGATACAGGGGGACTGAAGCTTTCTTT. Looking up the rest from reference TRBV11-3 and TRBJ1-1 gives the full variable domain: EAGVVQSPRYKIIEKKQPVAFWCNPISGHNTLYWYLQNLGQGPELLIRYENEEAVDDSQLPKDRFSAERLKGVDSTLKIQPAELGDSAVYLCASSSGYRGTEAFFGQGTRLTVV.

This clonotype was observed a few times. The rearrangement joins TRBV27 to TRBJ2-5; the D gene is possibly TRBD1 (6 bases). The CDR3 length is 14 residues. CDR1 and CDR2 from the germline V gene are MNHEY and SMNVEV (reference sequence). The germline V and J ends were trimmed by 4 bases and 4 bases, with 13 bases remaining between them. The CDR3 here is CASSSKTGGETQYF. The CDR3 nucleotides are TGTGCCAGCAGTTCCAAGACAGGAGGAGAGACCCAGTACTTC.